These T cell receptor beta chains were read from a single sample in a study of cytomegalovirus exposure and HLA in healthy donors. TCRdb's copy holds only in-frame clones and misses some; the assay was immunoSEQ multiplex PCR. Of about 160,000 clones listed, roughly 85% are singletons. The sequenced sample consisted of PBMCs. Every receptor here comes from a woman aged 45 to 65 in good health and CMV-seronegative. Both conserved end residues are part of each CDR3. Each record gives: clone size, D gene, J gene, V gene, CDR3 DNA, CDR3 protein. The D gene is left open where the match is weak. Only part of the rows carry a size: once, few, many, or a class if the clone is expanded.

NA | NA | TRBJ2-3 | TRBV7-2 | TGTGCCAGCAGCAATAGACAGGGGACGAAGCGGGGCGGCACAGATACGCAGTATTTT | CASSNRQGTKRGGTDTQYF
NA | NA | TRBJ1-2 | TRBV18 | TGTGCCAGCTCACCGGCGGGCCAGTATGGCTACACCTTC | CASSPAGQYGYTF
NA | NA | TRBJ1-6 | TRBV6-1 | TGTGCCAGCAGTGTAACTGGGCTCAATTCACCCCTCCACTTT | CASSVTGLNSPLHF
once | NA | TRBJ2-7 | TRBV4-1 | TGCGCCAGCAGCCAAAGTTGGTACGGCGAGCAGTACTTC | CASSQSWYGEQYF
once | NA | TRBJ2-7 | TRBV2 | TGTGCCAGCAGGGGGGACACCACCTCCTACGAGCAGTACTTC | CASRGDTTSYEQYF
NA | NA | TRBJ2-1 | TRBV6-5 | TGTGCCAGCAGTCGGGATCCTTACAATGAGCAGTTCTTC | CASSRDPYNEQFF
NA | TRBD1 | TRBJ1-2 | TRBV7-2 | TGTGCCAGCAGCTTTTTGTGGGGTCCCCAGGGGGCGCGGGGCTACACCTTC | CASSFLWGPQGARGYTF
NA | NA | TRBJ2-3 | TRBV7-2 | TGTGCCAGCAGCTTAGTCTTTGGGCCAGATACGCAGTATTTT | CASSLVFGPDTQYF
NA | NA | TRBJ2-7 | TRBV9 | TGTGCCAGCAGCCCCCGAGACAGGATCGTCGAGCAGTACTTC | CASSPRDRIVEQYF
NA | TRBD2 | TRBJ2-4 | TRBV9 | TGTGCCAGCAGCTCGCGGGGGACCAAAAACATTCAGTACTTC | CASSSRGTKNIQYF
NA | TRBD2 | TRBJ2-7 | TRBV2 | TGTGCCAGCAACCACCGACTAGCGGGGGCCTACGAGCAGTACTTC | CASNHRLAGAYEQYF